What follows are 8 T cell receptor beta chains derived from one specimen sequenced in a study of T cell changes during pregnancy in multiple sclerosis. TCRdb keeps only in-frame clones here, not all; method: immunoSEQ multiplex PCR. This table holds roughly 50,000 clones, more than 90% found once. The sample here was peripheral blood, taken after pregnancy. The receptors here all came from a female donor in good health, enrolled as a control in a pregnancy study.

This chain uses TRBV7-9 with TRBJ2-7; 10 bases line up with TRBD1. V lost 6 bases and J lost 5; bases outside the gene matches: 7. Germline assignment: CDR1 SEHNR and CDR2 FQNEAQ (reference sequence). CDR3 size: 14 residues. This CDR3 is CASRPGQGDHEQYF. DNA for the CDR3: TGTGCCAGCAGACCCGGACAGGGGGACCACGAGCAGTACTTC. The entire variable domain, with the rest obtained from reference TRBV7-9 and TRBJ2-7, is as follows: DTGVSQNPRHKITKRGQNVTFRCDPISEHNRLYWYRQTLGQGPEFLTYFQNEAQLEKSRLLSDRFSAERPKGSFSTLEIQRTEQGDSAMYLCASRPGQGDHEQYFGPGTRLTVT.

This chain links TRBV28 with TRBJ2-1, with 7 bases lining up with TRBD1. CDR3 size: 14 residues. Germline V lookup: CDR1 MDHEN, CDR2 SYDVKM. Trimming took 9 bases from V and 6 from J; bases not matched to a gene: 11. CDR3 sequence: CASHSGTESNEQFF. The CDR3 region has the DNA TGTGCCAGTCACTCCGGGACAGAAAGCAATGAGCAGTTCTTC.

The chain has TRBV2 and TRBJ1-2, with 9 bases identical to TRBD1. V gave up 6 bases and J gave up 4 bases; unmatched junction bases: 6. Germline V gene sequence: CDR1 SNHLY, CDR2 FYNNEI. The CDR3 sequence is 14 residues long. CDR3 protein: CASRGTGNIYGYTF. CDR3 in DNA: TGTGCCAGCAGAGGGACAGGGAACATCTATGGCTACACCTTC.

This chain joins TRBV30 and TRBJ2-1; TRBD1 matches 11 bases. The ends lost 0 bases at V and 7 bases at J; junction bases unmatched: 8. The CDR3 loop spans 16 amino acids. The germline CDR1 and CDR2 sequences are GTSNPN and SVGIG (reference sequence). The CDR3 DNA reads TGTGCCTGGAGTGTACTGGGACAGGGGGTAGGGAATGAGCAGTTCTTC. Residues: CAWSVLGQGVGNEQFF.

The chain combines TRBV11-2 with TRBJ1-1; TRBD1 agrees at 11 bases. The V segment lost 5 bases and the J segment 5 bases; nucleotides outside the gene matches: 10. The germline V gene has CDR1 SGHAT and CDR2 FQNNGV. This CDR3 has 16 amino acids. CDR3 nucleotides: TGTGCCAGCAGCATCGCCGGGACAGGGGGTTCGACTGAAGCTTTCTTT. This sequence encodes CASSIAGTGGSTEAFF.

The table lists this clone with a count of one. The V call is TRBV21-1, the J call TRBJ2-1; the table calls TRBD1, which could not be checked here. TRBV21-1 has pseudogene status. CDR3 length: 12 amino acids. Here the CDR3 reads CASIQGYNEQFF. For the CDR3, the DNA is TGTGCCAGCATTCAGGGCTACAATGAGCAGTTCTTC.

The chain carries TRBV11-2 and TRBJ2-7; tentatively, D is TRBD1 (8 bases). CDR3 length equals 16 residues. CDR1 and CDR2 (germline): SGHAT, FQNNGV. V lost 7 bases and J 3 bases, leaving 22 bases between the germline ends. The CDR3 DNA reads as TGTGCCAGCACCATTCAGGGGGCTAGCGGAAACTACGAGCAGTACTTC. Protein: CASTIQGASGNYEQYF. The complete variable domain, with remaining parts taken from reference TRBV11-2 and TRBJ2-7, reads EAGVAQSPRYKIIEKRQSVAFWCNPISGHATLYWYQQILGQGPKLLIQFQNNGVVDDSQLPKDRFSAERLKGVDSTLKIQPAKLEDSAVYLCASTIQGASGNYEQYFGPGTRLTVT.

This clone has a handful of counts. V and J are TRBV6-1 and TRBJ1-1; 7 bases are a match to TRBD1. This CDR3 spans 15 amino acids. Germline V CDR1 and CDR2: MNHNS, SASEGT. Trimming removed 2 bases from V and 3 bases from J; junction bases left unmatched: 6. For the CDR3, the DNA is TGTGCCAGCAGTGAAAGGGGGACAGCTCACACTGAAGCTTTCTTT. It specifies CASSERGTAHTEAFF.